This passage covers 26 T cell receptor beta chains from one sample sequenced in a study of cytomegalovirus exposure and HLA in healthy donors. Use of 60 Vbeta and 13 Jbeta primers characterized the PCR. This table comes from immunoSEQ multiplex PCR, and its TCRdb copy is limited to in-frame clones, with some not included. In the table there are about 110,000 clones, about two thirds of which are singletons. Sequenced input: PBMCs. These receptors were collected from a boy between 5 and 17 years old in good health and CMV-seronegative.

V is TRBV5-1 and J is TRBJ2-1; TRBD2 might be the D (5 bases). V dropped 0 bases and J dropped 0 bases, with 16 bases sitting between them. Germline V gene sequence: CDR1 SGHRS, CDR2 YFSETQ. The CDR3 has 18 residues. The CDR3 region is CASSLEIGRVSSYNEQFF. In DNA form, the CDR3 reads TGCGCCAGCAGCTTGGAAATTGGGCGGGTAAGCTCCTACAATGAGCAGTTCTTC.

This chain connects TRBV5-4 to TRBJ2-5, with TRBD1 identical over 7 bases. The trim removed 9 bases at V and 3 bases at J, leaving 8 bases unmatched. Per germline, CDR1 SGHNT and CDR2 YYREEE (reference sequence). The CDR3 totals 13 residues. Here the CDR3 DNA reads TGTGCCACCCAAACAGGGGCTAAAGAGACCCAGTACTTC. This translates into CATQTGAKETQYF.

The J gene is TRBJ2-7, the V gene TRBV11-3; 7 bases are shared with TRBD1. Unmatched junction bases numbered 5, after V lost 0 bases and J lost 3 bases. The CDR3 consists of 15 residues. Germline CDR1 is SGHNT and CDR2 is YENEEA. The CDR3, as DNA: TGTGCCAGCAGCTTAGACTCGGACAGGATCTACGAGCAGTACTTC. It encodes CASSLDSDRIYEQYF.

The V and J genes are TRBV30 and TRBJ1-6; TRBD1 agrees at 7 bases. Losses at the gene ends were 2 bases for V and 14 bases for J; bases not matched to a gene: 6. Germline CDR1 and CDR2: GTSNPN and SVGIG (reference sequence). The CDR3 extends over 12 amino acids. The CDR3 region is CAWSSRGGSLHF. CDR3 nucleotide sequence: TGTGCCTGGAGTAGCCGAGGGGGCTCCCTCCACTTT.

The V gene is TRBV13, the J gene TRBJ1-1, with 7 bases matching TRBD1. Germline values: CDR1 PRHDT, CDR2 FYEKMQ (reference sequence). V trimming: 7 bases; J trimming: 2 bases; junction bases outside the gene matches: 4. This CDR3 has 13 amino acids. The CDR3 nucleotides read TGTGCCAGCACCGGGACAGTCAACACTGAAGCTTTCTTT. It is translated as CASTGTVNTEAFF. Full variable domain (rest looked up from reference TRBV13 and TRBJ1-1): AAGVIQSPRHLIKEKRETATLKCYPIPRHDTVYWYQQGPGQDPQFLISFYEKMQSDKGSIPDRFSAQQFSDYHSELNMSSLELGDSALYFCASTGTVNTEAFFGQGTRLTVV.

V usage is TRBV19 and J usage is TRBJ2-3; no firm D call. Germline CDR1 and CDR2: LNHDA and SQIVND (reference sequence). Trimming removed 7 bases at V and 0 bases at J, with 14 bases between. This CDR3 contains 15 residues. The CDR3 is CASNREAPSTDTQYF. CDR3 nucleotide sequence: TGTGCCAGTAACCGTGAGGCGCCTAGCACAGATACGCAGTATTTT. Full variable domain (outside the CDR3, taken from reference TRBV19 and TRBJ2-3): DGGITQSPKYLFRKEGQNVTLSCEQNLNHDAMYWYRQDPGQGLRLIYYSQIVNDFQKGDIAEGYSVSREKKESFPLTVTSAQKNPTAFYLCASNREAPSTDTQYFGPGTRLTVL.

As to this clone: The sample contains more than one DNA sequence encoding this CDR3. Here the CDR3 DNA reads TGCGCCAGCAGTCCCACAGGGGGAAACTATGGCTACACCTTC. Encoded protein: CASSPTGGNYGYTF. The rearrangement links TRBV5-1 to TRBJ1-2; 8 bases fit TRBD1. J lost 2 bases, V lost 5 bases, and 5 bases had no gene match. The CDR3 has 14 residues. Germline CDR1 and CDR2: SGHRS and YFSETQ.

This clone showed up just once. J is TRBJ1-1 and V is TRBV9, with 7 bases matching TRBD1. The V gene end was trimmed by 0 bases and the J gene end by 0 bases; junction bases not matched to a gene: 2. The length of the CDR3 is 15 residues. Per germline, CDR1 SGDLS and CDR2 YYNGEE. The CDR3 protein is CASSVEGQLNTEAFF. CDR3 nucleotide sequence: TGTGCCAGCAGCGTAGAGGGACAGTTGAACACTGAAGCTTTCTTT.

The rearrangement joins TRBV6-1 to TRBJ1-2; possible D gene TRBD1, 5 bases. Germline loops: CDR1 MNHNS, CDR2 SASEGT. This CDR3 region has 15 residues. The V and J ends lost 2 bases and 1 base respectively, with 11 bases between them. This CDR3 is CASSEYRTNNYGYTF. The CDR3 nucleotides read TGTGCCAGCAGTGAATACCGGACAAATAACTATGGCTACACCTTC.

CDR3 region: CASSLRSGGQETQYF. For the CDR3, the DNA is TGTGCCAGCAGCTTAAGATCCGGTGGCCAAGAGACCCAGTACTTC. The chain is built from TRBV5-4 and TRBJ2-5; no reliable D call. The V and J ends lost 2 bases and 1 base respectively, with 12 bases between them. The CDR3 runs to 15 residues. Germline loops: CDR1 SGHNT, CDR2 YYREEE (reference sequence).

A note on this clone: The conserved final phenylalanine or tryptophan is absent from the CDR3, which likely points to a read error. The rearrangement links TRBV4-1 to TRBJ2-3; 10 nucleotides agree with TRBD2. V was clipped by 0 bases and J by 5 bases; unmatched bases: 11. CDR1 is MGHRA and CDR2 is YSYEKL in the germline V gene. This CDR3 spans 18 amino acids. In nucleotides, the CDR3 is TGCGCCAGCAGCCAAGATCGTCCACTAGCGGGATCAGAAGATACGCAGTATGTT. Translated, it gives CASSQDRPLAGSEDTQYV.

The rearrangement uses TRBV2 and TRBJ2-3; D is undetermined. CDR1 and CDR2 (germline): SNHLY, FYNNEI. V gave up 4 bases and J gave up 5 bases, with 4 bases separating them. The CDR3 runs 11 residues. In nucleotides, the CDR3 is TGTGCCAGCAGTGTGAGAGATACGCAGTATTTT. It codes for CASSVRDTQYF.

This chain joins TRBV30 and TRBJ1-2; D is ambiguous. The ends were cut back, 3 bases at V and 0 bases at J, with 11 bases in the middle. From germline, CDR1 is GTSNPN and CDR2 SVGIG (reference sequence). This CDR3 has 14 amino acids. CDR3 bases: TGTGCCTGGAGCCCCGGGGAAGCTAACTATGGCTACACCTTC. Translating it yields CAWSPGEANYGYTF.

The sample holds a few counts of this clone. V gene TRBV9 combines with J gene TRBJ1-2, with D maybe TRBD1 (6 bases). V was cut by 4 bases and J by 4 bases, with 8 bases left in between. The CDR3 sequence is 12 residues long. Germline CDR1 is SGDLS and CDR2 is YYNGEE. The CDR3 sequence: CASSPDSYGYTF. The CDR3, as DNA: TGTGCCAGCAGCCCGGACAGCTATGGCTACACCTTC.

The rearrangement links TRBV6-5 to TRBJ2-7, with 7 bases that match TRBD2. V gave up 7 bases and J gave up 1 base; unmatched junction bases: 1. This CDR3 contains 12 residues. Germline V lookup: CDR1 MNHEY, CDR2 SVGAGI. CDR3 loop: CASISGSYEQYF. The CDR3 DNA reads TGTGCCAGCATTAGCGGGTCCTACGAGCAGTACTTC.

The rearrangement links TRBV30 to TRBJ1-1; TRBD1 agrees at 8 bases. The V gene end was trimmed by 2 bases and the J gene end by 9 bases; junction bases not matched to a gene: 2. Germline CDR1 and CDR2: GTSNPN and SVGIG (reference sequence). CDR3 size: 11 residues. The CDR3 is CAWSRTGKAFF. The CDR3 DNA sequence: TGTGCCTGGAGTCGGACAGGGAAAGCTTTCTTT.

This clone was observed a single time. This chain joins TRBV6-5 and TRBJ1-1; D might be TRBD1 (6 bases). Trimming stripped 0 bases from V and 2 bases from J, with 13 bases between. The CDR3 has 16 residues. Germline V gene lookup returns CDR1 MNHEY and CDR2 SVGAGI. As DNA, the CDR3 is TGTGCCAGCAGTTACTCTGTGGCAGGGGATAACACTGAAGCTTTCTTT. Protein sequence: CASSYSVAGDNTEAFF.

The chain joins TRBV6-5 to TRBJ1-2; unclear D gene. The CDR3 contains 15 residues. V shed 5 bases and J shed 0 bases, with 13 bases lying between them. Looked up from germline, CDR1 is MNHEY and CDR2 is SVGAGI. DNA of the CDR3: TGTGCCAGCAGTCCTAGGAGAATAACTAACTATGGCTACACCTTC. Translating gives CASSPRRITNYGYTF.

The CDR3 DNA sequence: TGTGCCAGCAGCCCCGCGGGGGGGAGCTACGAGCAGTACTTC. As protein: CASSPAGGSYEQYF. The gene calls are TRBV9 and TRBJ2-7; 9 nucleotides line up with TRBD2. CDR3 length: 14 residues. Looked up from germline, CDR1 is SGDLS and CDR2 is YYNGEE. The J segment lost 3 bases and the V segment lost 4 bases, leaving 5 bases of the junction unmatched.

Only a few counts were recorded for this clone. The V call is TRBV29-1, the J call TRBJ2-3; 9 bases agree with TRBD2. The V segment lost 4 bases and the J segment 4 bases; nucleotides outside the gene matches: 0. The CDR3 spans 12 residues. Germline V gives CDR1 SQVTM, CDR2 ANQGSEA. The CDR3 sequence is CSVGGGADTQYF. The CDR3 DNA sequence: TGCAGCGTTGGCGGGGGGGCAGATACGCAGTATTTT.

V and J are TRBV28 and TRBJ2-7, with 8 nucleotides matching TRBD2. The CDR3 length is 15 residues. The germline CDR1 and CDR2 sequences are MDHEN and SYDVKM. V shed 6 bases, J shed 4 bases, and the junction held 11 bases outside the gene matches. The CDR3 spells CASSPSGGLNYEQYF. CDR3 sequence (DNA): TGTGCCAGCAGCCCAAGCGGGGGCCTTAATTACGAGCAGTACTTC. The variable domain in full, with the rest retrieved from reference TRBV28 and TRBJ2-7, is DVKVTQSSRYLVKRTGEKVFLECVQDMDHENMFWYRQDPGLGLRLIYFSYDVKMKEKGDIPEGYSVSREKKERFSLILESASTNQTSMYLCASSPSGGLNYEQYFGPGTRLTVT.

This rearrangement joins TRBV30 to TRBJ1-5; 9 positions agree with TRBD1. J gave up 2 bases and V 4 bases, and 9 bases lay outside the gene matches. The CDR3 length is 16 residues. Germline loops: CDR1 GTSNPN, CDR2 SVGIG (reference sequence). CDR3 sequence: CAWIARTGAGNQPQHF. For the CDR3, the DNA is TGTGCCTGGATCGCCCGGACAGGGGCGGGCAATCAGCCCCAGCATTTT.

The chain uses TRBV5-1 and TRBJ2-3, with 7 positions matching TRBD1. Trimming at V came to 4 bases and at J to 6 bases, leaving 8 bases not matched to a gene. Germline V gene data show CDR1 as SGHRS and CDR2 as YFSETQ. The CDR3 contains 14 residues. CDR3 bases: TGCGCCAGCAGCCTAGGACAGGCCAGCGATACGCAGTATTTT. This sequence encodes CASSLGQASDTQYF.

V usage is TRBV11-2 and J usage is TRBJ1-3; D unresolved. The CDR3 runs 15 residues. V was clipped by 1 base and J by 0 bases, with 7 bases between them. Germline values: CDR1 SGHAT, CDR2 FQNNGV. The CDR3 loop reads CASSLGRSSGNTIYF. The DNA for the CDR3 is TGTGCCAGCAGCTTAGGGCGGAGCTCTGGAAACACCATATATTTT.

A word on this clone: This sample also contains other DNA sequences that code for the same CDR3. This chain connects TRBV7-9 to TRBJ2-7; 8 nucleotides match TRBD1. The CDR3 consists of 14 residues. CDR1 is SEHNR and CDR2 is FQNEAQ in the germline V gene (reference sequence). V dropped 5 bases and J dropped 2; count of bases not matched to a gene: 5. CDR3 loop: CASSPGTGPYEQYF. The CDR3 nucleotides are TGTGCCAGCAGCCCAGGGACAGGCCCCTACGAGCAGTACTTC.

The chain employs TRBV7-9 and TRBJ2-6, with unresolved D. The CDR3 is 15 residues long. V was trimmed by 5 bases and J by 0 bases, leaving 8 bases between them. Germline loops: CDR1 SEHNR, CDR2 FQNEAQ (reference sequence). The CDR3: CASSTPGSGANVLTF. As DNA, the CDR3 is TGTGCCAGCAGCACCCCGGGCTCTGGGGCCAACGTCCTGACTTTC.